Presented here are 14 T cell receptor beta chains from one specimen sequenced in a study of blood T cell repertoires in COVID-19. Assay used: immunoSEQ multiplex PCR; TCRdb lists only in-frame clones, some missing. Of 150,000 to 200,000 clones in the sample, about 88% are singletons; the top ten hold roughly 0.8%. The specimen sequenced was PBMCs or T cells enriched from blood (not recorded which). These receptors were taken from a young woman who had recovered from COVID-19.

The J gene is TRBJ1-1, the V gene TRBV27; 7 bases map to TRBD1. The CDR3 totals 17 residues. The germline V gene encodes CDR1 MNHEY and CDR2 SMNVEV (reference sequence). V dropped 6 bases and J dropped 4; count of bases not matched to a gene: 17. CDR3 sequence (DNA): TGTGCCAGCAGAGGGAGCGGACAGGTTGTCGGTTCCACTGAAGCTTTCTTT. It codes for CASRGSGQVVGSTEAFF.

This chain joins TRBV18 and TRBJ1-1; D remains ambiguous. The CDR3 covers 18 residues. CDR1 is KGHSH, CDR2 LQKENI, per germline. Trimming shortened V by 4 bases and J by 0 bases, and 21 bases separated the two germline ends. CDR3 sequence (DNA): TGTGCCAGCTCACTATATCCACCCAGCGTGGAACTGAACACTGAAGCTTTCTTT. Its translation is CASSLYPPSVELNTEAFF.

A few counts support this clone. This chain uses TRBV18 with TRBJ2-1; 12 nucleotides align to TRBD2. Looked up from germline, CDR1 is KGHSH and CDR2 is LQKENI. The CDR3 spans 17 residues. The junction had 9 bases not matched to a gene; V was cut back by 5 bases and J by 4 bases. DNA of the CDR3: TGTGCCAGCTCAGTTCAATCCGGACTAGCGGGATACAATGAGCAGTTCTTC. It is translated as CASSVQSGLAGYNEQFF.

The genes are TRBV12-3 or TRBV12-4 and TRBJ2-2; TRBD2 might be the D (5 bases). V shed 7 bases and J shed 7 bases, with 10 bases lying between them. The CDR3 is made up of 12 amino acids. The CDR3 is CASMFGNGELFF. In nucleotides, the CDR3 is TGTGCCAGCATGTTCGGGAACGGGGAGCTGTTTTTT.

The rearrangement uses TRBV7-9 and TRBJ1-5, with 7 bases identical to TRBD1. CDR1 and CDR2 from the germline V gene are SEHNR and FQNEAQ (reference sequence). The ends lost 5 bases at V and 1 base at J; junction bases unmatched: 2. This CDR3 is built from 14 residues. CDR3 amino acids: CASSHRGSNQPQHF. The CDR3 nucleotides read TGTGCCAGCAGCCACAGGGGAAGCAATCAGCCCCAGCATTTT.

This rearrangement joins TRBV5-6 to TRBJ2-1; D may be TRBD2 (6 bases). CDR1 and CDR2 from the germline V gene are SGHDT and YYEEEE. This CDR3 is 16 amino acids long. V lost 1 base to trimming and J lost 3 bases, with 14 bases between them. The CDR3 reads CASSLLISSVYNEQFF. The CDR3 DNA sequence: TGTGCCAGCAGCTTGTTAATTTCTAGCGTCTACAATGAGCAGTTCTTC.

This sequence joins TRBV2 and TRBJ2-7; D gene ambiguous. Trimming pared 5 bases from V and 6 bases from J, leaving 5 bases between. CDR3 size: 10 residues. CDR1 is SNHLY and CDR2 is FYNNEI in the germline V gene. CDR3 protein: CASSIREQYF. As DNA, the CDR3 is TGTGCCAGCAGTATCCGCGAGCAGTACTTC. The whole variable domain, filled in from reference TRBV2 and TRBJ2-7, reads EPEVTQTPSHQVTQMGQEVILRCVPISNHLYFYWYRQILGQKVEFLVSFYNNEISEKSEIFDDQFSVERPDGSNFTLKIRSTKLEDSAMYFCASSIREQYFGPGTRLTVT.

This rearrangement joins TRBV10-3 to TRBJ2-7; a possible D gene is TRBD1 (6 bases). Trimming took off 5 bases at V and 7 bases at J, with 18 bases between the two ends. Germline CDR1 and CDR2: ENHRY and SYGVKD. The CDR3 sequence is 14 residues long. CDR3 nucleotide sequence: TGTGCCATCAGTTCCGGACAGTCACAGGGTGAGCAGTACTTC. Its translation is CAISSGQSQGEQYF.

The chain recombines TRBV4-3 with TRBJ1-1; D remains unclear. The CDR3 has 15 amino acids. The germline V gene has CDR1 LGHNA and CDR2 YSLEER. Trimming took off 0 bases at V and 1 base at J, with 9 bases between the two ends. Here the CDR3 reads CASSQDQFKNTEAFF. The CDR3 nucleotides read TGCGCCAGCAGCCAAGATCAGTTCAAGAACACTGAAGCTTTCTTT.

The chain's CDR3 is CASSDAGSSYNSPLHF. CDR3 in DNA: TGTGCCAGCAGTGACGCGGGGAGCTCCTATAATTCACCCCTCCACTTT. J is TRBJ1-6 and V is TRBV6-4; D call uncertain. Deletions cut 2 bases from V and 0 bases from J, with 8 bases between. Germline V gene sequence: CDR1 MRHNA, CDR2 SNTAGT. The CDR3 is 16 residues long.

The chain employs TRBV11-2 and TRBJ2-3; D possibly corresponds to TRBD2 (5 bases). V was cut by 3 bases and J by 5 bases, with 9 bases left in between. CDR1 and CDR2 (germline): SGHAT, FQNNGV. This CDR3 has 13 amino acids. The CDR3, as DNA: TGTGCCAGCAGCTTCGGGATTGGAGATACGCAGTATTTT. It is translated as CASSFGIGDTQYF.

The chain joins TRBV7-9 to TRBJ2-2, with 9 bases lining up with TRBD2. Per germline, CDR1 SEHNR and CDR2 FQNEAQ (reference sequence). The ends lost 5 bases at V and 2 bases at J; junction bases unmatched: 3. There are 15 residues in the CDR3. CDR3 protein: CASSVTSGNTGELFF. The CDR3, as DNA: TGTGCCAGCAGCGTGACTAGCGGAAACACCGGGGAGCTGTTTTTT.

The CDR3 protein is CASSQEWQGRGYEQYF. In DNA form, the CDR3 reads TGTGCCAGCAGCCAAGAATGGCAGGGAAGAGGTTACGAGCAGTACTTC. The rearrangement links TRBV3-1 (or the pseudogene TRBV3-2) to TRBJ2-7; perhaps TRBD1 as D (5 bases). CDR3 length: 16 residues. Looked up from germline, CDR1 is LGHDT and CDR2 is YNNKEL (reference sequence). Between the trimmed V and J ends, which lost 0 bases and 4 bases, there was a span of 16 bases.

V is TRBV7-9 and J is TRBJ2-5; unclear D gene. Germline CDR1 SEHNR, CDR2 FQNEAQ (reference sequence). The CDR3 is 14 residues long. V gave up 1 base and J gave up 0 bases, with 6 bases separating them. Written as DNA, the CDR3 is TGTGCCAGCAGCTTAGTGGGCAACCAAGAGACCCAGTACTTC. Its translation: CASSLVGNQETQYF.